The next 12 T cell receptor beta chains were all read from a single sample in a study of glioma-infiltrating T cells. TCR alpha and beta CDR3 regions were amplified from RNA using iRepertoire nested multiplex PCR. TCRdb analysed the multiplex PCR reads with MiXCR anew, one entry per CDR3 protein. The sample yields under 150,000 distinct CDR3 sequences, under 30% seen once. The sequenced sample consisted of glioma tissue, nonneoplastic brain tissue, or PBMCs (not recorded which). Receptors originate from a human donor with low-grade glioma or glioblastoma, undergoing nonglioma brain surgery, or in good health (not recorded which).

In this sample, this clonotype turned up many times. The chain is built from TRBV6-1 and TRBJ2-7; tentative D call: TRBD1 (6 bases). The CDR3 totals 14 residues. V shed 7 bases and J shed 1 base, with 14 bases lying between them. Germline CDR1 reads MNHNS; CDR2 reads SASEGT. The CDR3 loop reads CASNLQGLSYEQYV. The CDR3, as DNA: TGTGCCAGCAATTTACAGGGATTATCCTACGAGCAGTACGTC.

This clonotype has more than one count but fewer than ten. The chain has TRBV12-3 or TRBV12-4 and TRBJ1-1; no firm D call. V shed 1 base and J shed 0 bases, with 9 bases lying between them. The CDR3 contains 15 residues. The CDR3 protein is CASSLVPAMNTEAFF. The CDR3 DNA reads as TGTGCCAGCAGTTTAGTTCCGGCGATGAACACTGAAGCTTTCTTT.

This clonotype has ten or more counts. The chain carries TRBV20-1 and TRBJ2-7; D gene unclear. Germline V gene sequence: CDR1 DFQATT, CDR2 SNEGSKA (reference sequence). V lost 0 bases and J 1 base, leaving 10 bases between the germline ends. This CDR3 contains 14 residues. The chain's CDR3 is CSARDTDGSYEQYV. The CDR3 nucleotides read TGCAGTGCTAGAGATACGGACGGTTCCTACGAGCAGTACGTC.

The sample holds a few counts of this clonotype. The chain employs TRBV7-9 and TRBJ1-5, with D perhaps TRBD1 (6 bases). Trimming removed 4 bases from V and 2 bases from J, with 15 bases in between. This CDR3 spans 16 amino acids. Germline V gene sequence: CDR1 SEHNR, CDR2 FQNEAQ (reference sequence). The CDR3 region is CASSSTGWDGNQPQHF. The CDR3 DNA is TGTGCCAGCAGCTCAACAGGGTGGGATGGCAATCAGCCCCAGCATTTT. Full variable domain (outside the CDR3, taken from reference TRBV7-9 and TRBJ1-5): DTGVSQNPRHKITKRGQNVTFRCDPISEHNRLYWYRQTLGQGPEFLTYFQNEAQLEKSRLLSDRFSAERPKGSFSTLEIQRTEQGDSAMYLCASSSTGWDGNQPQHFGDGTRLSIL.

The chain carries TRBV14 and TRBJ1-3; D is unresolved. Trimming stripped 3 bases from V and 2 bases from J, with 8 bases between. The length of the CDR3 is 14 residues. CDR1 SGHDN and CDR2 FVKESK come from the germline V gene. The CDR3 region has the DNA TGTGCCAGCAGCCAGGAAATAACTGGAAACACCATATATTTT. Amino acid sequence: CASSQEITGNTIYF.

The V and J genes are TRBV2 and TRBJ1-5; D is undetermined. The germline CDR1 and CDR2 sequences are SNHLY and FYNNEI. CDR3 length equals 15 residues. With 5 bases removed from V and 6 bases from J, the gap between germline ends came to 17 bases. Here the CDR3 DNA reads TGTGCCAGCAGTAACGCCTACCGCGGAGGTCAGCCCCAGCATTTT. It encodes CASSNAYRGGQPQHF.

There are a few counts of this clonotype. The V and J genes are TRBV24-1 and TRBJ2-3; D not resolved. This CDR3 is built from 13 residues. Germline V CDR1 and CDR2: KGHDR, SFDVKD. With 4 bases removed from V and 2 bases from J, the gap between germline ends came to 6 bases. CDR3 sequence: CATSDSFTDTQYF. The CDR3 region has the DNA TGTGCCACCAGTGACTCTTTCACAGATACGCAGTATTTT.

This clonotype occurred a few times. The chain employs TRBV20-1 and TRBJ1-1; D is perhaps TRBD1 (5 bases). V was shortened by 0 bases and J by 5 bases, with 10 bases between the two germline ends. Germline V lookup: CDR1 DFQATT, CDR2 SNEGSKA (reference sequence). This CDR3 spans 13 amino acids. CDR3 sequence (DNA): TGCAGTGCTAGAGAGCCCGGGGGGACTGAAGCTTTCTTT. Translated, it gives CSAREPGGTEAFF.

The chain combines TRBV27 with TRBJ2-2; TRBD2 matches at 8 bases. Trimming at V came to 4 bases and at J to 4 bases, leaving 5 bases not matched to a gene. The CDR3 totals 15 residues. Germline CDR1 MNHEY, CDR2 SMNVEV (reference sequence). The CDR3 nucleotides read TGTGCCAGCAGTTCCCGACTAGCGAGCACCGGGGAGCTGTTTTTT. This sequence encodes CASSSRLASTGELFF.

The chain couples TRBV3-1 to TRBJ2-3, with 10 positions matching TRBD1. The CDR3 is 14 residues long. The V gene end was trimmed by 4 bases and the J gene end by 6 bases; junction bases not matched to a gene: 4. CDR1 is LGHDT and CDR2 is YNNKEL in the germline V gene (reference sequence). CDR3 DNA: TGTGCCAGCAGCCCCGGGACAGGGGTGGATACGCAGTATTTT. Amino acid sequence: CASSPGTGVDTQYF.

This clonotype was observed a few times. The V gene is TRBV20-1, the J gene TRBJ1-3; perhaps TRBD1 as D (5 bases). The ends were cut back, 1 base at V and 6 bases at J, with 13 bases in the middle. The CDR3 covers 14 residues. From germline, CDR1 is DFQATT and CDR2 SNEGSKA (reference sequence). The CDR3: CSARVARDANTIYF. The CDR3, as DNA: TGCAGTGCTAGAGTCGCCAGGGACGCAAACACCATATATTTT.

This clonotype was seen at least ten times. The V and J genes are TRBV7-2 and TRBJ1-1; TRBD1 matches 7 bases. Germline CDR1 and CDR2: SGHTA and FQGNSA. V trimming: 6 bases; J trimming: 0 bases; junction bases outside the gene matches: 10. The CDR3 sequence is 16 residues long. The CDR3 DNA reads TGTGCCAGCAGAAGAGGGGATAGGGGGCTGAACACTGAAGCTTTCTTT. It specifies CASRRGDRGLNTEAFF.